Listed below are T cell receptor beta chains from one sample, sequenced in a study of blood T cell repertoires in COVID-19. Libraries were prepared by immunoSEQ multiplex PCR; TCRdb keeps only in-frame clonotypes and omits some of them. The repertoire consists of 84,000 or so clones, with roughly four fifths occurring once and the leading ten covering 1.2%. Material: peripheral blood. Receptors originate from a woman older than 75 with acute or convalescent COVID-19. The CDR3 runs from the conserved cysteine through the conserved F or W. D genes are given only for firm matches. A clone size is listed for some rows: how often the clone was seen (once, few, many), or a class if it is expanded.

d_call: .; j_call: TRBJ2-1; v_call: TRBV6-1; clone_size: .; cdr3_aa: CASSDRRSSQFF; cdr3_nt: TGTGCCAGCAGTGACAGGAGGTCCTCTCAGTTCTTC
d_call: TRBD1; j_call: TRBJ2-7; v_call: TRBV6-5; clone_size: .; cdr3_aa: CASSYGRTGSRYEQYF; cdr3_nt: TGTGCCAGCAGTTACGGAAGGACAGGGAGCCGCTACGAGCAGTACTTC
d_call: .; j_call: TRBJ1-1; v_call: TRBV7-9; clone_size: .; cdr3_aa: CASSFLGQGEAFF; cdr3_nt: TGTGCCAGCAGCTTTCTCGGTCAGGGGGAAGCTTTCTTT
d_call: .; j_call: TRBJ1-3; v_call: TRBV19; clone_size: once; cdr3_aa: CASRDVGRAGNTIYF; cdr3_nt: TGTGCCAGTAGAGATGTAGGGAGGGCTGGAAACACCATATATTTT
d_call: .; j_call: TRBJ1-5; v_call: TRBV18; clone_size: .; cdr3_aa: CASSPPGGPKDQPQHF; cdr3_nt: TGTGCCAGCTCACCGCCTGGAGGGCCGAAAGATCAGCCCCAGCATTTT
d_call: .; j_call: TRBJ2-7; v_call: TRBV5-1; clone_size: .; cdr3_aa: CASSPRQGLTYEQYF; cdr3_nt: TGCGCCAGCAGCCCACGACAGGGACTCACCTACGAGCAGTACTTC
d_call: .; j_call: TRBJ2-1; v_call: TRBV5-1; clone_size: .; cdr3_aa: CASSLGPLAEQFF; cdr3_nt: TGCGCCAGCAGCTTGGGCCCTCTAGCCGAGCAGTTCTTC
d_call: TRBD2; j_call: TRBJ2-1; v_call: TRBV18; clone_size: once; cdr3_aa: CASSRGLAGAEEQFF; cdr3_nt: TGTGCCAGCTCACGGGGACTAGCGGGAGCTGAGGAGCAGTTCTTC
d_call: .; j_call: TRBJ2-2; v_call: TRBV2; clone_size: .; cdr3_aa: CASSSFRGELFF; cdr3_nt: TGTGCCAGCAGTTCCTTCCGCGGGGAGCTGTTTTTT
d_call: TRBD1; j_call: TRBJ1-1; v_call: TRBV24-1; clone_size: .; cdr3_aa: CATSDYQGAGNTEAFF; cdr3_nt: TGTGCCACCAGTGATTACCAGGGGGCCGGGAACACTGAAGCTTTCTTT
d_call: .; j_call: TRBJ2-2; v_call: TRBV5-1; clone_size: .; cdr3_aa: CASSPATGDTGELFF; cdr3_nt: TGCGCCAGCAGCCCTGCCACGGGGGACACCGGGGAGCTGTTTTTT
d_call: TRBD2; j_call: TRBJ2-1; v_call: TRBV5-1; clone_size: .; cdr3_aa: CASSLTSGSVGEQFF; cdr3_nt: TGCGCCAGCAGCTTAACTAGCGGGAGCGTTGGTGAGCAGTTCTTC
d_call: TRBD1; j_call: TRBJ1-3; v_call: TRBV7-9; clone_size: .; cdr3_aa: CASSWRQGDGNTIYF; cdr3_nt: TGTGCCAGCAGCTGGAGACAGGGGGACGGAAACACCATATATTTT
d_call: TRBD2; j_call: TRBJ2-3; v_call: TRBV11-3; clone_size: .; cdr3_aa: CASSPGTSGRADTQYF; cdr3_nt: TGTGCCAGCAGCCCTGGGACTAGCGGGAGAGCAGATACGCAGTATTTT
d_call: .; j_call: TRBJ2-3; v_call: TRBV5-4; clone_size: once; cdr3_aa: CASSEQQRMDTQYF; cdr3_nt: TGTGCCAGCTCAGAGCAGCAGCGTATGGATACGCAGTATTTT
d_call: TRBD1; j_call: TRBJ2-5; v_call: TRBV28; clone_size: .; cdr3_aa: CASSGQGAGVETQYF; cdr3_nt: TGTGCCAGTTCCGGACAGGGGGCAGGAGTGGAGACCCAGTACTTC
d_call: TRBD1; j_call: TRBJ2-1; v_call: TRBV19; clone_size: .; cdr3_aa: CASGQVGGNEQFF; cdr3_nt: TGTGCCAGTGGACAGGTAGGCGGTAATGAGCAGTTCTTC
d_call: .; j_call: TRBJ2-5; v_call: TRBV18; clone_size: .; cdr3_aa: CASSPGDRQLAKGGTQYF; cdr3_nt: TGTGCCAGCTCACCGGGTGACAGGCAACTAGCGAAGGGAGGGACCCAGTACTTC
d_call: TRBD2; j_call: TRBJ2-1; v_call: TRBV6-6; clone_size: .; cdr3_aa: CASSPLPGLAGVFPSNEQFF; cdr3_nt: TGTGCCAGCAGTCCGCTCCCGGGACTAGCGGGGGTTTTCCCTTCCAATGAGCAGTTCTTC
d_call: .; j_call: TRBJ2-2; v_call: TRBV2; clone_size: .; cdr3_aa: CASSEVSGELFF; cdr3_nt: TGTGCCAGCAGTGAAGTCTCCGGGGAGCTGTTTTTT
d_call: .; j_call: TRBJ1-4; v_call: TRBV6-2/TRBV6-3; clone_size: .; cdr3_aa: CASSYRGQENEKLFF; cdr3_nt: TGTGCCAGCAGTTACCGAGGACAAGAGAATGAAAAACTGTTTTTT
d_call: .; j_call: TRBJ1-3; v_call: TRBV10-3; clone_size: .; cdr3_aa: CAISTPSSGNTIYF; cdr3_nt: TGTGCCATCAGTACCCCTAGCTCTGGAAACACCATATATTTT
d_call: TRBD1; j_call: TRBJ2-5; v_call: TRBV5-1; clone_size: .; cdr3_aa: CASSLGGQQETQYF; cdr3_nt: TGCGCCAGCAGCTTGGGGGGACAGCAAGAGACCCAGTACTTC
d_call: TRBD1; j_call: TRBJ1-5; v_call: TRBV15; clone_size: .; cdr3_aa: CATSREEGTGGQPQHF; cdr3_nt: TGTGCCACCAGCAGAGAGGAAGGGACAGGCGGTCAGCCCCAGCATTTT
d_call: .; j_call: TRBJ2-7; v_call: TRBV12-3/TRBV12-4; clone_size: once; cdr3_aa: CASSRFAEGEQYF; cdr3_nt: TGTGCCAGCAGCCGGTTCGCGGAGGGCGAGCAGTACTTC
d_call: TRBD1; j_call: TRBJ2-7; v_call: TRBV27; clone_size: .; cdr3_aa: CASSSRDRAGEQYF; cdr3_nt: TGTGCCAGCAGTTCCCGGGACAGGGCCGGCGAGCAGTACTTC
d_call: TRBD1; j_call: TRBJ1-6; v_call: TRBV5-1; clone_size: .; cdr3_aa: CASSLEYRGANSPLHF; cdr3_nt: TGCGCCAGCAGCTTGGAGTACAGGGGGGCGAATTCACCCCTCCACTTT
d_call: TRBD1; j_call: TRBJ1-6; v_call: TRBV5-1; clone_size: few; cdr3_aa: CASSWETGRALHF; cdr3_nt: TGCGCCAGCAGCTGGGAGACAGGGCGGGCCCTCCACTTT
d_call: TRBD2; j_call: TRBJ2-1; v_call: TRBV5-5; clone_size: .; cdr3_aa: CASSSPNTGTSGRAYEQFF; cdr3_nt: TGTGCCAGCAGCTCGCCAAACACCGGGACTAGCGGGAGGGCCTATGAGCAGTTCTTC
d_call: .; j_call: TRBJ1-2; v_call: TRBV28; clone_size: few; cdr3_aa: CASGLGGEYGYTF; cdr3_nt: TGTGCCAGCGGACTCGGGGGGGAGTATGGCTACACCTTC
d_call: TRBD2; j_call: TRBJ2-5; v_call: TRBV3-1/TRBV3-2; clone_size: .; cdr3_aa: CASSQELAAQETQYF; cdr3_nt: TGTGCCAGCAGCCAGGAACTAGCGGCACAAGAGACCCAGTACTTC
d_call: .; j_call: TRBJ2-5; v_call: TRBV18; clone_size: .; cdr3_aa: CASSPLAGGYQETQYF; cdr3_nt: TGTGCCAGCTCACCATTGGCAGGGGGGTACCAAGAGACCCAGTACTTC
d_call: .; j_call: TRBJ1-2; v_call: TRBV10-3; clone_size: .; cdr3_aa: CAISETLNYGYTF; cdr3_nt: TGTGCCATCAGTGAAACGCTAAACTATGGCTACACCTTC
d_call: .; j_call: TRBJ1-4; v_call: TRBV7-2; clone_size: .; cdr3_aa: CASRGEVNEKLFF; cdr3_nt: TGTGCCAGCCGGGGAGAAGTAAATGAAAAACTGTTTTTT